The source of this T cell receptor (beta chain) is a study of long-term antiretroviral therapy in people with HIV. The CDR3 has 14 amino acids. The ends were cut back, 1 base at V and 3 bases at J, with 10 bases in the middle. Germline V gene sequence: CDR1 SGHRS, CDR2 YFSETQ. Findings and limits, study-wide: Post-treatment diversity went higher with ART but stayed below transplant donor controls. Clones showing expansion before ART dominated the repertoire at all time points.

Every donor contributed at least one pre-ART and at least two post-ART PBMC samples. The samples, holding about 0.95-10 million cryopreserved PBMC, were thawed before DNA extraction was carried out. Researchers report immunoSEQ v3.0 was run at survey level. The assay was immunoSEQ multiplex PCR, and TCRdb's table has in-frame clones only and misses some. The sample carries 25,000 to 35,000 clones, 86% recorded once. Remarks on this clone: Antigen: not known.

This sample comprised unsorted PBMCs, obtained 0.8 years after starting antiretroviral therapy. V is TRBV5-1 and J is TRBJ1-1; D not resolved. The receptor was derived from a woman in her twenties or thirties with HIV. CDR3 sequence (DNA): TGCGCCAGCAGCTTGCCAGAGCGGGACACTGAAGCTTTCTTT. Protein sequence: CASSLPERDTEAFF.